This TCR beta chain was obtained from a study of T cell changes during pregnancy in multiple sclerosis. The germline gives CDR1 SGDLS, CDR2 YYNGEE. The CDR3 has 14 residues. Trimming left V 2 bases short and J 4 bases short, with 9 bases between. Sequenced by immunoSEQ multiplex PCR; TCRdb stores in-frame clones only, minus some. The data contain about 53,000 clones, about 90% of them singletons. This specimen consisted of CD4+ T cells from peripheral blood mononuclear cells, obtained in the third trimester of pregnancy. This chain links TRBV9 with TRBJ2-2; possible D gene TRBD2, 6 bases. The TCR originated in a female donor with multiple sclerosis, enrolled in a pregnancy study. The CDR3 bases are TGTGCCAGCAGCGTTGTAGCGGCCACCGGGGAGCTGTTTTTT. This gives the protein CASSVVAATGELFF.